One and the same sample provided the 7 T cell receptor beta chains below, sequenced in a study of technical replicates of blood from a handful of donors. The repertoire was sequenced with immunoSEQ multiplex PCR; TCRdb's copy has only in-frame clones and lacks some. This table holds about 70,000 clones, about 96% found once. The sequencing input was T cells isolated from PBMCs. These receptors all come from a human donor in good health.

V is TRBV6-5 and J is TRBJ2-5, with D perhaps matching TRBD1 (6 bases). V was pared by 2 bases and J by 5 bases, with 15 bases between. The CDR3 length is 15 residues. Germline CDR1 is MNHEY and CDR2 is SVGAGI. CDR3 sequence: CASSYAEGGFETQYF. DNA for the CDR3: TGTGCCAGCAGTTACGCAGAAGGGGGATTTGAGACCCAGTACTTC.

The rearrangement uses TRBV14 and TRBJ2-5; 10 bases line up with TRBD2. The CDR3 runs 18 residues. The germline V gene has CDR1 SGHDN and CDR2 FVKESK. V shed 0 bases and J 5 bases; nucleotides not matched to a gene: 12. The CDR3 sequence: CASSQDLFGAGGQETQYF. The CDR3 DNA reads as TGTGCCAGCAGCCAAGATCTTTTCGGAGCGGGGGGGCAGGAGACCCAGTACTTC.

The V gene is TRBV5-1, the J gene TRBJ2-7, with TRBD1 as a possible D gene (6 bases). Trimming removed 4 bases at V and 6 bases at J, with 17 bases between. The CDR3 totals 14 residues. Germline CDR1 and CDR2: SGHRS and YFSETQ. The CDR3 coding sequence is TGCGCCAGCAGCATACGACAGGTTGGGTCCGAGCAGTACTTC. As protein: CASSIRQVGSEQYF.

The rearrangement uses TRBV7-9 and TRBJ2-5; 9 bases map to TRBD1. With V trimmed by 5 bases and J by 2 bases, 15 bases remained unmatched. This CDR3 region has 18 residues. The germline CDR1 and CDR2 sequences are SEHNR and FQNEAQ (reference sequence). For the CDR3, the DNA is TGTGCCAGCAGCCAGGGACAGGGTATTGTTGGGAGTCAAGAGACCCAGTACTTC. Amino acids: CASSQGQGIVGSQETQYF.

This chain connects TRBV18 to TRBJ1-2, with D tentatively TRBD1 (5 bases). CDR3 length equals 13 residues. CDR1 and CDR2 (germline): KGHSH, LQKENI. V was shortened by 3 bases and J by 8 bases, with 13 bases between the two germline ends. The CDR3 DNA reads TGTGCCAGCTCACCTCGGGACTCCTACGGCTACACCTTC. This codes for CASSPRDSYGYTF.

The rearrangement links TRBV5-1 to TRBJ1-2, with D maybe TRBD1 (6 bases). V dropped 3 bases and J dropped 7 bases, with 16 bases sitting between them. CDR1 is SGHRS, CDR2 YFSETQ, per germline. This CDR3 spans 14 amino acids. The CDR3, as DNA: TGCGCCAGCAGCTCTGGGGGGGCATTCCTTGGCTACACCTTC. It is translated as CASSSGGAFLGYTF.

The CDR3 here is CASGIGGSGDTGELFF. The CDR3 coding sequence is TGCGCCAGCGGGATCGGGGGATCCGGGGACACCGGGGAGCTGTTTTTT. The rearrangement links TRBV5-1 to TRBJ2-2, with D perhaps TRBD2 (6 bases). Trimming removed 7 bases from V and 3 bases from J, with 19 bases in between. The germline V gene has CDR1 SGHRS and CDR2 YFSETQ. CDR3 length: 16 amino acids.